The text below deals with one TCR beta chain. The entry originates in a study of cytomegalovirus exposure and HLA in healthy donors. About the research overall: Of the donors genotyped, several hundred in all, about 80% fell in the Caucasian-associated ancestry cluster.

Germline lookup yields CDR1 WSHSY and CDR2 SAAADI. The CDR3 loop spans 14 amino acids. V gave up 6 bases and J gave up 8 bases; unmatched junction bases: 4. The PCR was carried out with 60 Vbeta primers and 13 Jbeta primers. The protocol was immunoSEQ multiplex PCR, while the TCRdb copy is restricted to in-frame clones and leaves out a portion. The sample holds approximately 150,000 clones, almost 80% seen once. Sequenced: PBMCs. The chain has TRBV10-2 and TRBJ1-4, with TRBD1 matching over 12 bases. The source is a man aged 40-50 years in good health and CMV-seropositive. The CDR3 DNA is TGCGCCAGCAGGGGACAGGGGGCGGAGGAAAAACTGTTTTTT. Its protein product is CASRGQGAEEKLFF.